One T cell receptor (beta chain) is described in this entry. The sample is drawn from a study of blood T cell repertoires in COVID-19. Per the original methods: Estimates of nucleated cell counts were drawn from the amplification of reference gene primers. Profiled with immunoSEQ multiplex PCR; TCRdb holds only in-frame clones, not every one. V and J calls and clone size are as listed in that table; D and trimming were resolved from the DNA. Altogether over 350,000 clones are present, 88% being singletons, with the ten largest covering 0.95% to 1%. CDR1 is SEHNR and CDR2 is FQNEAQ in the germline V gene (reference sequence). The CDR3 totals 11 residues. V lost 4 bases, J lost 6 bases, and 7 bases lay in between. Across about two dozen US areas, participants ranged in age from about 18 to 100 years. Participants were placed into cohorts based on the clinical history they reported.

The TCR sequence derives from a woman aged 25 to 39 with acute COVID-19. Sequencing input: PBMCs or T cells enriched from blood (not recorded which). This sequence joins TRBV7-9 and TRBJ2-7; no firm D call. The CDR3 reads CASSSSREQYF. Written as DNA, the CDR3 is TGTGCCAGCAGCTCCTCCCGCGAGCAGTACTTC.